The 10 T cell receptor beta chains given below trace back to one sample, sequenced in a study of blood T cell repertoires in COVID-19. Data came from immunoSEQ multiplex PCR; TCRdb stores just in-frame clones and leaves some out. The sample consists of about 220,000 clones, around 84% of them appearing once. Source material: PBMCs or T cells enriched from blood (not recorded which). The receptor source for this set is a woman aged 40 to 49 who had recovered from COVID-19.

A word on this clone: A much larger clone is a single base away; this may be a read error. The identical CDR3 is also encoded by other nucleotide sequences in the sample. V and J are TRBV15 and TRBJ1-3; D gene ambiguous. Germline V gene lookup returns CDR1 LNHNV and CDR2 YYDKDF (reference sequence). Deletions cut 0 bases from V and 4 bases from J, with 4 bases between. The CDR3 has 13 residues. The chain's CDR3 is CATSRDLGNTIYF. The CDR3 region has the DNA TGTGCCACCAGCAGAGATCTAGGAAACACCATATATTTT. Full variable domain (remainder filled in from reference TRBV15 and TRBJ1-3): DAMVIQNPRYQVTQFGKPVTLSCSQTLNHNVMYWYQQKSSQAPKLLFHYYDKDFNNEADTPDNFQSRRPNTSFCFLDIRSPGLGDTAMYLCATSRDLGNTIYFGEGSWLTVV.

The rearrangement uses TRBV19 and TRBJ1-4; 8 bases line up with TRBD1. The CDR3 totals 16 residues. Germline V gene data show CDR1 as LNHDA and CDR2 as SQIVND (reference sequence). Trimming removed 5 bases from V and 8 bases from J; junction bases left unmatched: 13. The CDR3 DNA sequence: TGTGCCAGTAGTCTCCTCGGACAGGGCGGGGACGAAAAACTGTTTTTT. Translation: CASSLLGQGGDEKLFF.

This clone was observed a single time. The chain recombines TRBV18 with TRBJ2-7; TRBD2 is a possible D gene (6 bases). The germline V gene encodes CDR1 KGHSH and CDR2 LQKENI. The CDR3 has 14 amino acids. V lost 4 bases and J lost 5, with 15 bases in between. The CDR3 nucleotides are TGTGCCAGCTCACTGTCAACGGGGAGGCACGAGCAGTACTTC. Its protein is CASSLSTGRHEQYF.

V gene TRBV11-2 combines with J gene TRBJ2-1; TRBD1 aligns across 7 bases. V dropped 1 base and J dropped 4; count of bases not matched to a gene: 1. Germline V lookup: CDR1 SGHAT, CDR2 FQNNGV. This CDR3 spans 14 amino acids. The CDR3, as DNA: TGTGCCAGCAGCTTAGGGGGACAGTACAATGAGCAGTTCTTC. This gives the protein CASSLGGQYNEQFF.

The chain employs TRBV5-1 and TRBJ2-3; TRBD2 matches at 10 bases. Germline V gene data show CDR1 as SGHRS and CDR2 as YFSETQ. CDR3 size: 15 residues. The J segment lost 6 bases and the V segment lost 3 bases, leaving 7 bases of the junction unmatched. Written as DNA, the CDR3 is TGCGCCAGCAGCTCATCAGCGGGAGGGCGGGATACGCAGTATTTT. Residues: CASSSSAGGRDTQYF.

V gene TRBV3-1 (or the pseudogene TRBV3-2) combines with J gene TRBJ1-3, with D unclear. V was shortened by 1 base and J by 0 bases, with 4 bases between the two germline ends. The V gene's germline CDR1 is LGHDT and CDR2 YNNKEL (reference sequence). The CDR3 runs to 14 residues. The CDR3 loop reads CASSQGSSGNTIYF. CDR3 bases: TGTGCCAGCAGCCAAGGCAGCTCTGGAAACACCATATATTTT.

The chain uses TRBV7-8 and TRBJ2-7; 7 positions match TRBD1. The CDR3 covers 15 residues. V lost 1 base, J lost 7 bases, and 10 bases stayed unmatched. CDR1 is SGHVS, CDR2 FQNEAQ, per germline. The CDR3, as DNA: TGTGCCAGCAGCTTAGGAGGGAGACAGGGCTGGGAGCAGTACGTC. As protein: CASSLGGRQGWEQYV.

This clone was recorded once. This chain connects TRBV19 to TRBJ1-2, with 7 positions matching TRBD1. Germline V gives CDR1 LNHDA, CDR2 SQIVND (reference sequence). The CDR3 extends over 16 amino acids. Trimming removed 4 bases from V and 4 bases from J; junction bases left unmatched: 12. CDR3 in DNA: TGTGCCAGTAGTAAAGAGAGGGACAGCTTACTCTATGGCTACACCTTC. Amino acids: CASSKERDSLLYGYTF.

This chain uses TRBV5-6 with TRBJ2-3, with a possible D match to TRBD2 (5 bases). The V gene's germline CDR1 is SGHDT and CDR2 YYEEEE. The CDR3 consists of 16 residues. V lost 0 bases to trimming and J lost 1 base, with 12 bases between them. CDR3 nucleotide sequence: TGTGCCAGCAGCTTGGGGCTAGCTGACCGCACAGATACGCAGTATTTT. It is translated as CASSLGLADRTDTQYF.

CDR3 amino acids: CASSLGQKKAFF. The CDR3 region has the DNA TGTGCCAGCAGCTTGGGGCAGAAAAAAGCTTTCTTT. The gene calls are TRBV5-4 and TRBJ1-1, with D unclear. This CDR3 has 12 residues. Germline-derived CDR1 and CDR2 are SGHNT and YYREEE (reference sequence). Trimming cost V 0 bases and J 9 bases, with 9 bases left between them.